These 12 T cell receptor beta chains came from one sample sequenced in a study of T cell repertoires in cytomegalovirus infection (dated by TCRdb to between 2018 and 2021). The intended sense of this specimen's treatment or condition label: in vitro stimulation with specific CMV peptide epitopes to enrich CMV-specific T cells. TCRdb lists the instrument as Illumina HiSeq 1500. Using fastp trimming at Q25 and MiXCR clonotype assembly, TCRdb reanalyzed the public sequencing data and kept in-frame beta chains. Entries that share a CDR3 protein sequence are merged under the most common genes and DNA. This sample is represented by approximately 280,000 distinct CDR3 sequences; about 20% of them were singletons. About 21% of the sample is taken by the ten largest. Their antigens remain unidentified. The sample in question was cultured PBMCs, obtained from culture after CMV antigen stimulation. These receptors came from a human donor in good health (CMV status not recorded). Some clones in this sample may be carry-over from other donors' samples.

This clonotype was counted many times. This rearrangement joins TRBV7-2 to TRBJ2-5, with D possibly called TRBD1 or TRBD2 (7 bases each). V was clipped by 5 bases and J by 3 bases, with 16 bases between them. CDR3 size: 15 residues. CDR1 SGHTA and CDR2 FQGNSA come from the germline V gene. The CDR3 is CASSPGRGREETQYF. The CDR3 DNA follows: TGTGCCAGCAGCCCGGGGAGGGGGCGGGAAGAGACCCAGTACTTC.

This clonotype has just a few counts. DNA for the CDR3: TGTGCCAGCAGCATGCTTCCAGGGATGGACATTCAGTACTTC. Its translation: CASSMLPGMDIQYF. The chain links TRBV7-8 to TRBJ2-4; TRBD1 is a possible D gene (5 bases). Looked up from germline, CDR1 is SGHVS and CDR2 is FQNEAQ. CDR3 length equals 14 residues. V lost 5 bases to trimming and J lost 8 bases, with 16 bases between them.

This clonotype was counted at least ten times. This chain joins TRBV6-6 and TRBJ1-2; a weak D match, TRBD1 (5 bases). CDR3 length equals 15 residues. With 2 bases removed from V and 6 bases from J, the gap between germline ends came to 16 bases. CDR1 MNHNY and CDR2 SVGAGI come from the germline V gene (reference sequence). CDR3 in DNA: TGTGCCAGCAGTTACCGAACGACAGAACTAAATGGCTACACCTTC. Protein sequence: CASSYRTTELNGYTF.

This clonotype has ten or more counts. V gene TRBV20-1 combines with J gene TRBJ1-5; 9 bases are shared with TRBD1. The CDR3 loop spans 15 amino acids. V was pared by 1 base and J by 4 bases, with 5 bases of the junction left unmatched. Per germline, CDR1 DFQATT and CDR2 SNEGSKA (reference sequence). CDR3 DNA sequence: TGCAGTGCTAGAGTCAACAGGGGGCTTAATCAGCCCCAGCATTTT. Translating it yields CSARVNRGLNQPQHF.

This clonotype was detected ten times or more. V and J are TRBV12-3 or TRBV12-4 and TRBJ2-2; no reliable D call. Trimming left V 7 bases short and J 2 bases short, with 11 bases between. CDR3 length: 14 amino acids. CDR3 residues: CASIDLPNTGELFF. Here the CDR3 DNA reads TGTGCCAGCATAGATCTCCCAAACACCGGGGAGCTGTTTTTT.

The chain recombines TRBV7-6 with TRBJ1-5; 10 bases line up with TRBD1. Trimming removed 7 bases from V and 3 bases from J; junction bases left unmatched: 6. The CDR3 extends over 15 amino acids. From germline, CDR1 is SGHVS and CDR2 FNYEAQ. The CDR3 coding sequence is TGTGCCAGCACCCCGGACAGGGGGTACAATCAGCCCCAGCATTTT. Translating it yields CASTPDRGYNQPQHF.

A few counts support this clonotype. The chain carries TRBV11-2 and TRBJ2-3; D is unresolved. Germline CDR1 and CDR2: SGHAT and FQNNGV. V lost 4 bases to trimming and J lost 1 base, with 9 bases between them. The CDR3 sequence is 14 residues long. CDR3 residues: CASSSLQGTDTQYF. CDR3 bases: TGTGCCAGCAGCTCTCTCCAGGGCACAGATACGCAGTATTTT.

The rearrangement links TRBV29-1 to TRBJ1-1; the D is unclear. Germline lookup yields CDR1 SQVTM and CDR2 ANQGSEA. Trimming took off 0 bases at V and 4 bases at J, with 9 bases between the two ends. This CDR3 comprises 13 residues. This CDR3 reads CSVEDPVGTEAFF. The CDR3 DNA is TGCAGCGTTGAAGACCCAGTAGGCACTGAAGCTTTCTTT.

In its sample, this clonotype was seen many times. The rearrangement joins TRBV7-2 to TRBJ2-7; the match to TRBD2 covers 10 bases. From germline, CDR1 is SGHTA and CDR2 FQGNSA. V was clipped by 5 bases and J by 4 bases; unmatched bases: 11. The length of the CDR3 is 16 residues. DNA for the CDR3: TGTGCCAGCAGCCCCACTCCGGGACTAGCGTCTTACGAGCAGTACTTC. Translating gives CASSPTPGLASYEQYF.

This clonotype came up many times. J is TRBJ2-1 and V is TRBV7-2; TRBD2 matches at 14 bases. The CDR3 runs 14 residues. From germline, CDR1 is SGHTA and CDR2 FQGNSA. The junction had 1 base not matched to a gene; V was cut back by 3 bases and J by 9 bases. CDR3 region: CASSLGLAGAEQFF. CDR3 nucleotides: TGTGCCAGCAGCTTGGGACTAGCGGGAGCTGAGCAGTTCTTC.

The chain has TRBV10-3 and TRBJ2-7; D is uncertain. Germline V gives CDR1 ENHRY, CDR2 SYGVKD. The CDR3 covers 14 residues. V lost 3 bases and J 0 bases, leaving 9 bases between the germline ends. CDR3 protein: CAISDARSSYEQYV. CDR3 in DNA: TGTGCCATCAGTGATGCTAGGAGCTCCTACGAGCAGTACGTC.

The chain carries TRBV2 and TRBJ2-5, with 7 positions matching TRBD2. Germline V gives CDR1 SNHLY, CDR2 FYNNEI. The CDR3 is 14 amino acids. Trimming took 10 bases from V and 3 from J; bases not matched to a gene: 11. Here the CDR3 reads CATQSTGREETQYF. The CDR3 nucleotides read TGTGCCACCCAAAGCACGGGGAGGGAAGAGACCCAGTACTTC.